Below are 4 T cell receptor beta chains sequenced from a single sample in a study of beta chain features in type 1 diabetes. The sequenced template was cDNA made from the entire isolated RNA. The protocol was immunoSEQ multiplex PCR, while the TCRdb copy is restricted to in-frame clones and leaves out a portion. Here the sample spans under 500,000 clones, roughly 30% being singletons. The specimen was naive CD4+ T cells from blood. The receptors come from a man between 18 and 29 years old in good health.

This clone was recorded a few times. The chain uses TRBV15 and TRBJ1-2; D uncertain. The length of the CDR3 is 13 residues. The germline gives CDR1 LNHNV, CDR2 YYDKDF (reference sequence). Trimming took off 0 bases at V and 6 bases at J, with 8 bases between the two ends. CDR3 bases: TGTGCCACCAGCAGAGATCCCGGGGATGGCTACACCTTC. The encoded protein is CATSRDPGDGYTF.

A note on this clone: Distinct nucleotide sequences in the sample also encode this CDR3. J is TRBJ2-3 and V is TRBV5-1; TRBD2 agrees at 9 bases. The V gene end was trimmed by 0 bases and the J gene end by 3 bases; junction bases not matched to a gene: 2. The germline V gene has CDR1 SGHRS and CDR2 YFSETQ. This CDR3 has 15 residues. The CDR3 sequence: CASSLGLAVTDTQYF. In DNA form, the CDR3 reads TGCGCCAGCAGCTTGGGACTAGCGGTAACAGATACGCAGTATTTT.

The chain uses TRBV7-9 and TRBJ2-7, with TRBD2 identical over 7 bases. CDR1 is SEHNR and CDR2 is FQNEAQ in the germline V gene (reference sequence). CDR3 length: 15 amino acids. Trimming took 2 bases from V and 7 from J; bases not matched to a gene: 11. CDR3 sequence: CASSLILAGVVEQYF. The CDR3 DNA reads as TGTGCCAGCAGCTTAATTTTGGCGGGAGTGGTAGAGCAGTACTTC.

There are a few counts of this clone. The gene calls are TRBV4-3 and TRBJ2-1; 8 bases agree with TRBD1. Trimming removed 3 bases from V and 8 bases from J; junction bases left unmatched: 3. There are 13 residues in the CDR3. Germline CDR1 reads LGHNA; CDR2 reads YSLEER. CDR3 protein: CASSHRTGYEQFF. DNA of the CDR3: TGCGCCAGCAGCCATCGGACAGGGTATGAGCAGTTCTTC.